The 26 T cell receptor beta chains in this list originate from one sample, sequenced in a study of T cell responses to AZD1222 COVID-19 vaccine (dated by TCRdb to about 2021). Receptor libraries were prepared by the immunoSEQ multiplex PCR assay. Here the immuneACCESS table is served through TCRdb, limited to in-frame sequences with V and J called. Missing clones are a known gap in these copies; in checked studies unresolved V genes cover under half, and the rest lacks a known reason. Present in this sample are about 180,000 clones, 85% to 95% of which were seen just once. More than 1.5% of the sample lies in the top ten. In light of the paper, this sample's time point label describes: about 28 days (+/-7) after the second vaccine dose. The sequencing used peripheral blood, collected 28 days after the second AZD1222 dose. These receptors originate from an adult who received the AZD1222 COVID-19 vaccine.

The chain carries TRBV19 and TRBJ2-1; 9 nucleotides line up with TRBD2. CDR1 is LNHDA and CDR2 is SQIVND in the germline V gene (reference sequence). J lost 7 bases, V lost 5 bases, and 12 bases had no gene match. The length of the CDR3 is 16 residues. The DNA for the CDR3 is TGTGCCAGTAGTCCGCACCCAGCGGGAGGATCTAATGAGCAGTTCTTC. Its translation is CASSPHPAGGSNEQFF.

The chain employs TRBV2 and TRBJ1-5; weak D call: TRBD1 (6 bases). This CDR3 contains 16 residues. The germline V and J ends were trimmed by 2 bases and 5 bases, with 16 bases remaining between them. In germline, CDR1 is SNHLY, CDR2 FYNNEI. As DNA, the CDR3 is TGTGCCAGCAGTGAACAAGAAGACAGGCTGGATCAGCCCCAGCATTTT. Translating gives CASSEQEDRLDQPQHF.

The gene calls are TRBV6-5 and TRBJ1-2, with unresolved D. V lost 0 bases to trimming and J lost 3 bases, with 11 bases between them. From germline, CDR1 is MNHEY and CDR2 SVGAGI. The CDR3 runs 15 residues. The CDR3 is CASSYSTLGDYGYTF. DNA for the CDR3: TGTGCCAGCAGTTACTCGACTCTAGGAGACTATGGCTACACCTTC.

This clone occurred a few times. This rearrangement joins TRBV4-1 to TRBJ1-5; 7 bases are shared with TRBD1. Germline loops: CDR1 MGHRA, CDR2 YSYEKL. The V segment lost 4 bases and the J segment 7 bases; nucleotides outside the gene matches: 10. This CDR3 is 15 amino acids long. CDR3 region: CASSPLGTDRQPQHF. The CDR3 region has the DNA TGCGCCAGCAGCCCTCTGGGGACAGATCGGCAGCCCCAGCATTTT.

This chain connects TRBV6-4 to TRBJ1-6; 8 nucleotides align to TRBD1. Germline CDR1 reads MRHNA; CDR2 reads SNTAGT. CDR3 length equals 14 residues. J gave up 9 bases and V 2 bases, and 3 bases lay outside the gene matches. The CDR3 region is CASSDDRGGSPLHF. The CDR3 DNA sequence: TGTGCCAGCAGTGACGACAGGGGAGGTTCACCCCTCCACTTT.

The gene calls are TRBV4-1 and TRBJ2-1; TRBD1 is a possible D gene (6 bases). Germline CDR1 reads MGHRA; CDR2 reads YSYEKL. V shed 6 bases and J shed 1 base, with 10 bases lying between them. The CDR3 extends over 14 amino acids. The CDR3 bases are TGCGCCAGCAGGGACCAGGGGTCCTACAATGAGCAGTTCTTC. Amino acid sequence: CASRDQGSYNEQFF.

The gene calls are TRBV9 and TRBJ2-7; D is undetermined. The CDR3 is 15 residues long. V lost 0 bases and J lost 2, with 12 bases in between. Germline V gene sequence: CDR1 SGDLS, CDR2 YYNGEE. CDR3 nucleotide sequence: TGTGCCAGCAGCGTAGCTACACCGAAAGCCTACGAGCAGTACTTC. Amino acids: CASSVATPKAYEQYF.

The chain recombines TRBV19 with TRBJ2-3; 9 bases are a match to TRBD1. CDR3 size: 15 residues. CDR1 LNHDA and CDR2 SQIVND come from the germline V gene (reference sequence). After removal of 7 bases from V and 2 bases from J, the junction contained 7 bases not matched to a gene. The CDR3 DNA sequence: TGTGCCAGTACCACCCACAGGGGGCTCACAGATACGCAGTATTTT. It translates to CASTTHRGLTDTQYF.

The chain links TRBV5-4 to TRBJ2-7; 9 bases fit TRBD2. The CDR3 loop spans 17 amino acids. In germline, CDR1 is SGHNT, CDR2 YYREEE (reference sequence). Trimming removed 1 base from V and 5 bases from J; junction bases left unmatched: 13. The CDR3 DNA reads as TGTGCCAGCAGCTTGACGCGGGGGGGGACGTCCGTAGACGAGCAGTACTTC. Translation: CASSLTRGGTSVDEQYF.

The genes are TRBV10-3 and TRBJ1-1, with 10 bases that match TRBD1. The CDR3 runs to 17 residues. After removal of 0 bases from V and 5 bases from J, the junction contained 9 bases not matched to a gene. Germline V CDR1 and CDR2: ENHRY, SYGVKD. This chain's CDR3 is CAISESRGQGERTEAFF. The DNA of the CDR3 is TGTGCCATCAGTGAGTCGAGAGGACAGGGGGAGAGGACTGAAGCTTTCTTT.

The CDR3 nucleotides are TGTGCCAGCAGCGCAGGACAGGGTGCCTACGAGCAGTACTTC. Amino acids: CASSAGQGAYEQYF. The chain combines TRBV7-8 with TRBJ2-7; 8 positions match TRBD1. Germline V gives CDR1 SGHVS, CDR2 FQNEAQ. The CDR3 covers 14 residues. Trimming cost V 5 bases and J 2 bases; bases outside gene matches: 5.

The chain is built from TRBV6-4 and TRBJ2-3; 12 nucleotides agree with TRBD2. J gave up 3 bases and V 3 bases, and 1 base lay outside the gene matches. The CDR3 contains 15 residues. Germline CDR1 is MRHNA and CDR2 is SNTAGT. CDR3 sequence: CASSEGTSGTDTQYF. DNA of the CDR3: TGTGCCAGCAGTGAGGGGACTAGCGGGACAGATACGCAGTATTTT.

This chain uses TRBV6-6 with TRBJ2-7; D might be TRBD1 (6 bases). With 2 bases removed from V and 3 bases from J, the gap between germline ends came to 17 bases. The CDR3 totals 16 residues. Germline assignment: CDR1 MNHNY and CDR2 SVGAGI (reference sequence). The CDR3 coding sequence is TGTGCCAGCAGTTACCAAAGTCGGACAGAGCACTACGAGCAGTACTTC. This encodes CASSYQSRTEHYEQYF.

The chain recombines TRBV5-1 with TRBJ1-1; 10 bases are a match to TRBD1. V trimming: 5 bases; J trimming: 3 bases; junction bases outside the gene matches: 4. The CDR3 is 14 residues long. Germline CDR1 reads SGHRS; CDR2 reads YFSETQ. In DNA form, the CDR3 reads TGCGCCAGCAGGAGACAGGGGGCGGACACTGAAGCTTTCTTT. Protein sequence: CASRRQGADTEAFF.

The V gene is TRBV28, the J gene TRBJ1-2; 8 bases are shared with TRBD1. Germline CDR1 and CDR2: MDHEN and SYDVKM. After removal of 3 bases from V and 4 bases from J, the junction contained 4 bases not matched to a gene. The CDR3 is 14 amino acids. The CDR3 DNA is TGTGCCAGCAGTTTCCAGGGACAGGTCTATGGCTACACCTTC. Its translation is CASSFQGQVYGYTF.

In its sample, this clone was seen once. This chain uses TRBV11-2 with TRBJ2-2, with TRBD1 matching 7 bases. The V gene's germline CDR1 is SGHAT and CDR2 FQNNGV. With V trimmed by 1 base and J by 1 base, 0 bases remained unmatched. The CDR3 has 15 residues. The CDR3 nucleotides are TGTGCCAGCAGCTTAGGGGACAGGAACACCGGGGAGCTGTTTTTT. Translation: CASSLGDRNTGELFF.

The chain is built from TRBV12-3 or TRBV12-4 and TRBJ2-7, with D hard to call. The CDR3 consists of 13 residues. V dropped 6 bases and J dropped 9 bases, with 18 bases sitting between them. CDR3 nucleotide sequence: TGTGCCAGCAGCCGCGCGGCAGGCCACGCGCAGTACTTC. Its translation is CASSRAAGHAQYF.

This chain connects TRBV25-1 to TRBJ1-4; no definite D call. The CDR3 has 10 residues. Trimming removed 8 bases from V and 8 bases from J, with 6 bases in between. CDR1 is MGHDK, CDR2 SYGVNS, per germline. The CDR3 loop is CASGREKLFF. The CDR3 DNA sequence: TGTGCCAGCGGCCGCGAAAAACTGTTTTTT.

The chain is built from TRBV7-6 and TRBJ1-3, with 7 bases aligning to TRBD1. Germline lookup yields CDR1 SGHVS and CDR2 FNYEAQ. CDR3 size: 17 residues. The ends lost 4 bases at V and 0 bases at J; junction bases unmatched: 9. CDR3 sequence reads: CASSSLGGTVSGNTIYF. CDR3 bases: TGTGCCAGCAGCTCTCTTGGGGGGACAGTCTCTGGAAACACCATATATTTT.

The CDR3 sequence: CASSRASNTEAFF. For the CDR3, the DNA is TGTGCCAGCAGCCGGGCTTCGAACACTGAAGCTTTCTTT. The chain employs TRBV12-3 or TRBV12-4 and TRBJ1-1; D gene ambiguous. Trimming took off 6 bases at V and 1 base at J, with 9 bases between the two ends. This CDR3 has 13 amino acids.

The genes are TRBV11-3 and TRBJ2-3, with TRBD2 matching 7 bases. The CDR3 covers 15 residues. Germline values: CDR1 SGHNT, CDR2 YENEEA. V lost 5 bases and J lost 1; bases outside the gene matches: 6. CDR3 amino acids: CASSHRLAGTDTQYF. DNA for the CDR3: TGTGCCAGCAGCCACCGCCTAGCGGGCACAGATACGCAGTATTTT.

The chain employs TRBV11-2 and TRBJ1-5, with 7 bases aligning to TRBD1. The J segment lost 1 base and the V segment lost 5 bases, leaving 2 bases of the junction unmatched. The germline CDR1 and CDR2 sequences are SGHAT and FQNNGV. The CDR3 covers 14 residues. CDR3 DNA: TGTGCCAGCAGCGACAGGGACAGCAATCAGCCCCAGCATTTT. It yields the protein CASSDRDSNQPQHF.

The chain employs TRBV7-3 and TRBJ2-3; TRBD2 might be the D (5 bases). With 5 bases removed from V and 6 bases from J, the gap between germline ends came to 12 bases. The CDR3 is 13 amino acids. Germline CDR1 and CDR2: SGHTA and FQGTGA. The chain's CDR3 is CASSPPSGDTQYF. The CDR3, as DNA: TGTGCCAGCAGCCCGCCATCGGGGGATACGCAGTATTTT.

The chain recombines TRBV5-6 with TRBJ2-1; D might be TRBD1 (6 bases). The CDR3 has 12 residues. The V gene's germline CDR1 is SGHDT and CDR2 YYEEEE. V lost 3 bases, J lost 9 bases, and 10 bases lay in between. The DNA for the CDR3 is TGTGCCAGCAGCTACAGGGCAGGTGAGCAGTTCTTC. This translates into CASSYRAGEQFF.

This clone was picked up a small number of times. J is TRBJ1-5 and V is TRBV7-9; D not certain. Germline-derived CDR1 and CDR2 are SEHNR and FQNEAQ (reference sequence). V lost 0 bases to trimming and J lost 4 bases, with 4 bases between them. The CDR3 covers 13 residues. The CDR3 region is CASSLAPNQPQHF. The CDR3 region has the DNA TGTGCCAGCAGCTTAGCCCCGAATCAGCCCCAGCATTTT.

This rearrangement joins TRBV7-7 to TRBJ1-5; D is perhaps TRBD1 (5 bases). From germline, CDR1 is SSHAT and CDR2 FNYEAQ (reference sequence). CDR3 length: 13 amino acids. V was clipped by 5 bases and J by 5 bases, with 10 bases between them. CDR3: CASSKGVDQPQHF. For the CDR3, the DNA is TGTGCCAGCAGCAAAGGGGTGGATCAGCCCCAGCATTTT.